The next 21 T cell receptor beta chains were all read from a single sample in a study of Ad26.COV2.S vaccination and SARS-CoV-2 variants. Treatment meaning: 19 received Ad26.COV2.S at low or high dose, single or two shots; roughly 5 received placebo; per-sample allocation not given. Each sample was drawn 63 days after the first injection (of vaccine or placebo). Generated by immunoSEQ multiplex PCR, the TCRdb table keeps only in-frame clones and is missing some. Of 250,000 or so clones in the sample, around nine tenths were seen once. The material was peripheral blood, obtained in a trial of Ad26.COV2.S vaccine versus placebo. The origin of the receptors is a person between 18 and 65 years old who received the Ad26.COV2.S COVID-19 vaccine or a placebo.

The V gene is TRBV14, the J gene TRBJ2-4; D is possibly TRBD1 or TRBD2 (5 bases each). Trimming removed 0 bases from V and 6 bases from J, with 15 bases in between. The germline gives CDR1 SGHDN, CDR2 FVKESK. CDR3 size: 16 residues. The CDR3 loop reads CASSQDRGGEGNIQYF. CDR3 sequence (DNA): TGTGCCAGCAGCCAAGATCGTGGGGGAGAGGGAAACATTCAGTACTTC.

Written as DNA, the CDR3 is TGTGCCAGCAGCTTAAAGCGACAGACTTCTTACAATGAGCAGTTCTTC. It codes for CASSLKRQTSYNEQFF. This chain links TRBV7-2 with TRBJ2-1, with D perhaps TRBD1 (5 bases). From germline, CDR1 is SGHTA and CDR2 FQGNSA. The V and J ends lost 2 bases and 4 bases respectively, with 15 bases between them. CDR3 length equals 16 residues.

This clone was observed a single time. This chain's CDR3 is CASSPGRNLNTEAFF. The DNA of the CDR3 is TGTGCCAGCTCACCGGGCAGGAATTTGAACACTGAAGCTTTCTTT. This chain links TRBV18 with TRBJ1-1; D uncertain. Germline V gene sequence: CDR1 KGHSH, CDR2 LQKENI. V was clipped by 3 bases and J by 0 bases, with 11 bases between them. The CDR3 spans 15 residues.

The genes are TRBV2 and TRBJ2-3; the match to TRBD2 covers 9 bases. J gave up 0 bases and V 9 bases, and 10 bases lay outside the gene matches. Per the germline V gene, CDR1 is SNHLY and CDR2 is FYNNEI. The CDR3 length is 16 residues. The CDR3 spells CARKRSSGTSTDTQYF. CDR3 coding DNA: TGTGCCAGAAAGAGGTCTAGCGGGACTAGCACAGATACGCAGTATTTT.

The chain uses TRBV27 and TRBJ1-2; D is undetermined. CDR1 and CDR2 from the germline V gene are MNHEY and SMNVEV (reference sequence). This CDR3 has 15 residues. Trimming removed 2 bases at V and 4 bases at J, with 14 bases between. The CDR3 bases are TGTGCCAGCAGTTTAATGCCCGCAGGTACCTATGGCTACACCTTC. Translating gives CASSLMPAGTYGYTF.

This clone was observed a handful of times. The chain has TRBV6-5 and TRBJ1-2; D is ambiguous. V dropped 5 bases and J dropped 8 bases, with 18 bases sitting between them. The CDR3 runs 14 residues. Germline loops: CDR1 MNHEY, CDR2 SVGAGI. CDR3 loop: CASSPNRAIRGYTF. For the CDR3, the DNA is TGTGCCAGCAGTCCAAACCGGGCGATTCGGGGCTACACCTTC.

The genes are TRBV11-3 and TRBJ2-7; D is possibly TRBD1 (5 bases). This CDR3 is 13 amino acids long. Trimming pared 2 bases from V and 3 bases from J, leaving 8 bases between. Germline loops: CDR1 SGHNT, CDR2 YENEEA. The CDR3 region is CASSLNQGYEQYF. CDR3 nucleotide sequence: TGTGCCAGCAGCTTAAACCAGGGCTACGAGCAGTACTTC.

The chain combines TRBV6-5 with TRBJ2-2, with TRBD1 matching 10 bases. V gave up 6 bases and J gave up 6 bases; unmatched junction bases: 4. The CDR3 has 14 residues. The germline V gene has CDR1 MNHEY and CDR2 SVGAGI. The CDR3 DNA is TGTGCCAGCAGCCGGGACAGGGGTCCCGGGGAGCTGTTTTTT. This translates into CASSRDRGPGELFF.

Worth noting for this clone: Other DNA variants within this sample encode the same CDR3. This rearrangement joins TRBV7-9 to TRBJ1-6, with D possibly TRBD1 on 6 matching bases. The CDR3 loop spans 16 amino acids. Trimming removed 1 base at V and 3 bases at J, with 10 bases between. The germline gives CDR1 SEHNR, CDR2 FQNEAQ (reference sequence). The CDR3 DNA follows: TGTGCCAGCAGCTTAGGGCAGGGGTTCTATAATTCACCCCTCCACTTT. Its protein is CASSLGQGFYNSPLHF.

The rearrangement links TRBV6-5 to TRBJ1-2; no clear D. CDR1 is MNHEY, CDR2 SVGAGI, per germline. With 0 bases removed from V and 3 bases from J, the gap between germline ends came to 8 bases. The CDR3 sequence is 14 residues long. The CDR3 loop is CASSYSGSHYGYTF. The CDR3 DNA sequence: TGTGCCAGCAGTTACTCGGGCAGTCACTATGGCTACACCTTC.

The CDR3 DNA is TGTGCCAGCAGCCCCAGGGGTCTAGGAGGCAGATACTACGAGCAGTACTTC. It codes for CASSPRGLGGRYYEQYF. This chain uses TRBV7-6 with TRBJ2-7; TRBD1 might be the D (6 bases). The length of the CDR3 is 17 residues. V dropped 5 bases and J dropped 3 bases, with 23 bases sitting between them. Germline CDR1 and CDR2: SGHVS and FNYEAQ.

The chain combines TRBV2 with TRBJ2-2; D is perhaps TRBD1 or TRBD2 (5 bases each). This CDR3 is built from 14 residues. Germline CDR1 SNHLY, CDR2 FYNNEI. The V and J ends lost 3 bases and 6 bases respectively, with 11 bases between them. The CDR3 spells CASSDRRGPGELFF. The CDR3 region has the DNA TGTGCCAGCAGTGACCGCCGGGGCCCCGGGGAGCTGTTTTTT.

The CDR3 here is CASSGGLAGEGTDTQYF. DNA for the CDR3: TGTGCCAGCAGCGGGGGACTAGCGGGAGAGGGGACAGATACGCAGTATTTT. The chain combines TRBV11-2 with TRBJ2-3, with TRBD2 identical over 14 bases. The V segment lost 5 bases and the J segment 3 bases; nucleotides outside the gene matches: 7. CDR1 is SGHAT, CDR2 FQNNGV, per germline. CDR3 length equals 17 residues.

The chain is built from TRBV28 and TRBJ2-7; maybe TRBD2 (5 bases). V was cut by 4 bases and J by 5 bases, with 18 bases left in between. CDR1 MDHEN and CDR2 SYDVKM come from the germline V gene. This CDR3 is built from 15 residues. The CDR3 DNA follows: TGTGCCAGCAGTTCCCCGACCTGGGAGAAGGACGAGCAGTACGTC. Its translation is CASSSPTWEKDEQYV.

The gene calls are TRBV5-4 and TRBJ2-7, with 11 bases matching TRBD2. This CDR3 is built from 17 residues. V was clipped by 1 base and J by 4 bases; unmatched bases: 10. Germline V gene sequence: CDR1 SGHNT, CDR2 YYREEE (reference sequence). The CDR3: CASSLKLAGVLPYEQYV. The DNA for the CDR3 is TGTGCCAGCAGCTTGAAACTAGCGGGAGTGCTTCCGTACGAGCAGTACGTC.

DNA of the CDR3: TGTGCCAGCAGCTTGGGGACAGGGGCCTTCCAAGAGACCCAGTACTTC. Translating gives CASSLGTGAFQETQYF. The chain has TRBV5-4 and TRBJ2-5, with 9 bases lining up with TRBD1. The CDR3 has 16 amino acids. Germline-derived CDR1 and CDR2 are SGHNT and YYREEE (reference sequence). Trimming cost V 0 bases and J 1 base; bases outside gene matches: 4.

The J gene is TRBJ1-2, the V gene TRBV3-1 (or the pseudogene TRBV3-2); 9 bases match TRBD1. The junction had 18 bases not matched to a gene; V was cut back by 6 bases and J by 4 bases. CDR1 and CDR2 from the germline V gene are LGHDT and YNNKEL (reference sequence). CDR3 size: 18 residues. The CDR3 DNA reads TGTGCCAGCAGACAGTTCGGGACAGGGTATGGGCAGCGCTATGGCTACACCTTC. Translating it yields CASRQFGTGYGQRYGYTF.

The chain uses TRBV6-2 or TRBV6-3 and TRBJ2-2, with D hard to call. Trimming cost V 0 bases and J 6 bases, with 8 bases left between them. The CDR3 is made up of 14 amino acids. CDR1 and CDR2 (germline): MNHEY, SVGEGT. The CDR3 sequence: CASSYSGTSGELFF. The DNA of the CDR3 is TGTGCCAGCAGTTACTCGGGCACCTCCGGGGAGCTGTTTTTT.

The chain couples TRBV30 to TRBJ1-4; D remains unclear. V lost 5 bases and J lost 0, with 10 bases in between. The CDR3 contains 14 residues. CDR1 GTSNPN and CDR2 SVGIG come from the germline V gene (reference sequence). The CDR3 reads CAWGVSATNEKLFF. CDR3 nucleotides: TGTGCCTGGGGGGTCAGCGCAACTAATGAAAAACTGTTTTTT.

J is TRBJ2-7 and V is TRBV5-1, with a weak D call TRBD2 (6 bases). This CDR3 contains 15 residues. Germline loops: CDR1 SGHRS, CDR2 YFSETQ. V was clipped by 0 bases and J by 2 bases, with 12 bases between them. The CDR3 DNA reads TGCGCCAGCAGCTTGGAGGGAGGCCCTGCCTACGAGCAGTACGTC. Its translation: CASSLEGGPAYEQYV.

This sequence joins TRBV15 and TRBJ1-5, with 9 bases matching TRBD1. This CDR3 spans 20 amino acids. Trimming at V came to 2 bases and at J to 0 bases, leaving 14 bases not matched to a gene. The germline CDR1 and CDR2 sequences are LNHNV and YYDKDF (reference sequence). The CDR3: CATSRTDTGGSWGSNQPQHF. In DNA, the CDR3 is TGTGCCACCAGCAGAACCGACACAGGGGGCTCTTGGGGTAGCAATCAGCCCCAGCATTTT.